This T cell receptor (beta chain) was sequenced in a study of response to subunit inactivated influenza vaccine. The CDR3 has 15 residues. The germline CDR1 and CDR2 sequences are ENHRY and SYGVKD. V was cut by 6 bases and J by 0 bases, with 12 bases left in between. TCRdb redid the calling of the RT-PCR reads with MiXCR, one entry per CDR3 protein. The sample shows hundreds of thousands of distinct CDR3 sequences, approximately 11% of them seen only once. The same data also contributed to another study, on T cells expressing NK-cell markers. That source reports: Beta-chain TCR cDNA was generated via 5'RACE template switching with UMIs. Sorted CD3+CD56-NKG2C+, CD3+CD56+NKG2C+ and CD3+CD56+NKG2C- T cells supplied the TCR beta repertoires. Seven donors tested HCMV-seropositive and one tested seronegative among the eight sequenced.

The clonotype originates from a middle-aged man who received an inactivated influenza vaccine. The chain is built from TRBV10-3 and TRBJ2-1, with D hard to call. The sequences come from PBMCs from blood, collected on the day of vaccination. The CDR3 DNA follows: TGTGCCATCAGGCTTACTTCCGACTCCTACAATGAGCAGTTCTTC. Its protein is CAIRLTSDSYNEQFF.